This T cell receptor (beta chain) was identified during a study of tumor and adjacent non-tumor tissue in lung cancer. To note about this clonotype: Its ends do not fully match the called genes, so a read error is possible.

Germline CDR1 DFQATT, CDR2 SNEGSKA (reference sequence). This CDR3 region has 15 residues. No cell sorting was done before RNA was extracted from the tissue. A modified ARM-PCR protocol with three rounds of nested PCR amplified TCRbeta. Via MiXCR, TCRdb re-called the multiplex PCR reads, giving one row per CDR3 protein. The table lists 75,000 to 95,000 distinct CDR3 sequences, less than 75% of them singletons. The chain couples TRBV20-1 to TRBJ2-1; perhaps D is TRBD1 or TRBD2 (6 bases each). Material for sequencing was lung tumor tissue. The clonotype originates from a man aged 60-69 years with non-small cell lung cancer. The CDR3 loop reads CNARVTRGHYNEQFF. For the CDR3, the DNA is TGCAATGCTAGAGTAACGCGGGGACACTACAATGAGCAGTTCTTC.